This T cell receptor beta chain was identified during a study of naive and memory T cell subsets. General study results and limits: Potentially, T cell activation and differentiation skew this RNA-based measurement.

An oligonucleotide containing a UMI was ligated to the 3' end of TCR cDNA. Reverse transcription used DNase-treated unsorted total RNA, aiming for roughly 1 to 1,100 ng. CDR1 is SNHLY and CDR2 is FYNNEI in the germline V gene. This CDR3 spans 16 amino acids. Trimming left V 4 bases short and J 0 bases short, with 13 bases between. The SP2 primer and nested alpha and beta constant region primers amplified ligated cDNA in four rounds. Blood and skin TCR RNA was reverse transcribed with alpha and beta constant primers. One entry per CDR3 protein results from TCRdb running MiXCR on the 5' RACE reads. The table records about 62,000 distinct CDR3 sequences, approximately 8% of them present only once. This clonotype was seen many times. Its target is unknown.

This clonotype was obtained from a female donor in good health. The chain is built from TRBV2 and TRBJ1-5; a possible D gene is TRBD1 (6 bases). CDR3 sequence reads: CASSGGQRNSNQPQHF. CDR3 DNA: TGTGCCAGCAGTGGTGGACAGCGGAATAGCAATCAGCCCCAGCATTTT.